This TCR beta chain was obtained from a study of prognosis after radiotherapy for stage I lung cancer (dated by TCRdb to about 2021). Some background on the complete study: Between early 2018 and early 2019, roughly 18 patients with stage I NSCLC were enrolled in Nanjing, China. The cohort comprised more than ten men and five or six women with a median age of 74.5 years, ranging from roughly 50 to 84 years. For each of the 20 or so patients, one blood sample was taken before SBRT and one after, so the study sequenced 38 samples in total. SBRT was given in 3 to 5 fractions with a biologically effective dose of at least 100 Gy, using image-guided IMRT or VMAT. Distant metastases were developed by four of the 19 patients after SBRT, at a median of 7 months, whereas no significant progression was observed in the other 15 patients. Newly diagnosed primary stage I lung tumors were present in over twelve patients, and oligometastatic NSCLC after surgical resection of the primary tumor was present in a handful of patients. Concurrent therapy was not administered to any patient alongside SBRT. All patients were regarded as medically inoperable, because of comorbidities in about twelve patients and refusal of surgery in six or seven patients. This study profiled peripheral blood TCR beta repertoires from stage I NSCLC patients before and after stereotactic body radiotherapy and linked the repertoires to distant failure. Squamous cell carcinoma histology was identified in more than 5 patients, and adenocarcinoma histology was identified in about a dozen patients.

Two rounds of multiplex PCR on genomic DNA were used to amplify the TCR beta CDR3 region. In the first PCR round, primers specific to each TRBV and TRBJ gene were used, and the primer sequences were filed in Chinese patent CN105087789A. Universal primers were used in the second round of PCR. The Roche High Pure PCR Template Preparation Kit was used to extract genomic DNA from frozen PBMCs. Libraries were sequenced paired-end with 151 bp reads on an Illumina HiSeq 3000. Regarding the original processing steps: CutAdapt was used to remove raw reads lacking the multiplex PCR primer sequences. Using PEAR, the high-quality paired reads were merged into contigs. MiXCR assigned TRB V, D and J gene segments to each contig by aligning to reference sequences. To remove sequencing errors, CDR3 sequences were clustered according to base quality and sequence similarity. Shannon entropy normalized by the natural log of productive TCR sequence number was used as the measure of diversity. Clonality was defined as one minus Shannon entropy divided by the natural log of the number of unique clonotypes. Using the Youden index from ROC curves, the researchers picked the repertoire-metric cut-offs for progression-free survival, and all analyses were carried out in R 3.5.3. The public reads were run again by TCRdb, first through fastp at Q25 and then through MiXCR, and only productive beta chains were kept. Each CDR3 protein appears once, grouped with its most common genes and DNA. It is TCRdb's table, rather than the study itself, that gives the V and J calls and clone size. This sample lists over 12,000 distinct CDR3 sequences; around 56% were detected once. The ten largest clones capture under 30% of the sample.

By its share of the sample, this clonotype is medium-sized (0.01 to 0.1%). The antigen it binds to is not known. No quality values exist for individual bases; no much larger clone is one base distant. All patients had node-negative disease on CT and PET/CT, and none had a history of other malignancies or had previously received chemotherapy or radiotherapy. At each of two time points, six milliliters of peripheral venous blood were collected into EDTA tubes. Ficoll-Paque Plus density-gradient centrifugation was used to isolate PBMCs. Right after collection, samples were placed at -80 degrees C and kept there until analysis. From the cysteine up to the phenylalanine, the CDR3 has a length of 13 residues. Kept here is only the CDR3 DNA, which spans 39 bases and is read in frame from base 1. V gives up 1 base and J gives up 1 base, and the segment between their germline ends measures 6 bases. CDR1 and CDR2, looked up from the germline V gene (reference sequence), are GTSNPN and SVGIG.

Study-level results and caveats: TRBV and TRBJ usage frequencies reportedly differed by metastasis status, in two V genes at baseline and in eight to ten V and two J genes after SBRT. The study was limited by its small cohort and short follow-up, and the findings require independent validation. Whether the expanded TCR clones were tumor-specific was not determined. Unique TCR clone counts fell after SBRT (median 10,088 before versus under 8,000 after; Wilcoxon paired P=0.011). Post-SBRT Shannon entropy and its change from baseline were lower in patients who developed distant metastases; baseline Shannon entropy was not associated with metastases. No adjustment for multiple comparisons was applied to any of the reported P values.

This chain joins TRBV30 to TRBJ2-3; a weak D assignment points to TRBD2 (6 bases agree). The source material was PBMCs, sampled before or after stereotactic body radiation therapy (not recorded which). The source is a donor over 45 with non-small cell lung cancer. The DNA sequence is as follows: TGTGCCTGGAGTGGGGGGGGCACAGATACGCAGTATTTT. The encoded protein is CAWSGGGTDTQYF.